A single T cell receptor beta chain is shown here with its context. The data stem from a study of cytomegalovirus exposure and HLA in healthy donors. Study information: Most donors, 81% of over 350 genotyped, fell in the Caucasian-associated ancestry cluster.

In the PCR, 60 Vbeta and 13 Jbeta primers were used. Clones were read by immunoSEQ multiplex PCR, and TCRdb kept only the in-frame ones, dropping some. The sample data list 100,000 to 150,000 clones. This CDR3 has 13 residues. Germline CDR1 reads SGHRS; CDR2 reads YFSETQ. V was clipped by 1 base and J by 8 bases; unmatched bases: 2. The sequencing sample was made of PBMCs. This chain uses TRBV5-1 with TRBJ2-1; 8 bases align to TRBD1. This sequence originates from a man between 18 and 35 years old in good health and CMV-seronegative. Here the CDR3 reads CASSLTRGHEQFF. Here the CDR3 DNA reads TGCGCCAGCAGCTTGACCAGGGGGCATGAGCAGTTCTTC.